This entry is about one T cell receptor (beta chain). This record belongs to a study of T cell responses to AZD1222 COVID-19 vaccine. Measured with immunoSEQ multiplex PCR; TCRdb has only the in-frame clones, and not every one. The data show more than 250,000 clones, 85% to 95% seen once. Per germline, CDR1 KGHDR and CDR2 SFDVKD. The CDR3 totals 14 residues. The ends lost 5 bases at V and 4 bases at J; junction bases unmatched: 3. This chain links TRBV24-1 with TRBJ1-5, with TRBD1 identical over 8 bases. This specimen consisted of peripheral blood, obtained on day 0 of AZD1222 vaccination. This TCR was recovered from an adult in good health. The DNA of the CDR3 is TGTGCCACCAGTGGACAGGGGTGGAATCAGCCCCAGCATTTT. Amino acid sequence: CATSGQGWNQPQHF.